The rows below give T cell receptor beta chains drawn from one sample of a study of shared clonotypes between healthy human individuals. The protocol was immunoSEQ multiplex PCR, while the TCRdb copy is restricted to in-frame clones and leaves out a portion. The sample shows around 320,000 clones, around 86% of them seen only once. The specimen was memory CD8+ T cells sorted from blood. The receptors derive from a young man in good health. The CDR3 runs from the conserved cysteine through the conserved F or W. D genes are given only for firm matches. The size of a clone is reported for some rows only, either as once, few or many, or as a class for expanded clones.

J gene,V gene,clone size,D gene,CDR3 protein,CDR3 DNA
TRBJ2-3,TRBV20-1,.,.,CSAGAPDTQYF,TGCAGTGCTGGGGCCCCAGATACGCAGTATTTT
TRBJ2-2,TRBV28,.,TRBD1,CASSQIGQGETGELFF,TGTGCCAGCAGTCAAATCGGACAGGGGGAGACCGGGGAGCTGTTTTTT
TRBJ2-1,TRBV4-2,.,.,CASSQERGTEQFF,TGTGCCAGCAGCCAAGAAAGAGGGACTGAGCAGTTCTTC
TRBJ1-2,TRBV7-9,.,TRBD1,CASSYRTGPYGYTF,TGTGCCAGCAGCTACCGGACAGGACCCTATGGCTACACCTTC
TRBJ1-1,TRBV7-9,once,.,CASSFPGVGTEAFF,TGTGCCAGCAGCTTCCCGGGAGTAGGGACTGAAGCTTTCTTT
TRBJ2-5,TRBV10-3,.,.,CAISEGGYGQETQYF,TGTGCCATCAGTGAAGGGGGTTACGGGCAAGAGACCCAGTACTTC
TRBJ2-1,TRBV28,.,TRBD1,CASSFRQGVGIHEQFF,TGTGCCAGCAGTTTTCGGCAGGGGGTAGGAATCCATGAGCAGTTCTTC
TRBJ2-3,TRBV7-8,.,TRBD1,CASSSGQGTDTQYF,TGTGCCAGCAGCTCTGGACAGGGCACAGATACGCAGTATTTT
TRBJ2-1,TRBV6-1,once,.,CASHRPTYNEQFF,TGTGCCTCTCATCGTCCGACCTACAATGAGCAGTTCTTC
TRBJ2-7,TRBV4-3,once,TRBD1,CASSPGTGSSYEQYF,TGCGCCAGCAGCCCCGGGACAGGGAGCTCCTACGAGCAGTACTTC
TRBJ1-3,TRBV13,few,.,CASSLEGGSGNTIYF,TGTGCCAGCAGCTTAGAAGGAGGGTCGGGAAACACCATATATTTT
TRBJ2-3,TRBV10-1,.,.,CASSESGWATDTQYF,TGCGCCAGCAGTGAGTCTGGATGGGCCACAGATACGCAGTATTTT
TRBJ1-2,TRBV18,.,.,CASSPRGAVANYGYTF,TGTGCCAGCTCACCACGCGGCGCGGTAGCTAACTATGGCTACACCTTC
TRBJ2-1,TRBV25-1,.,.,CASSELNSSPGEQFF,TGTGCCAGCAGTGAATTGAACTCCTCACCGGGTGAGCAGTTCTTC
TRBJ2-1,TRBV29-1,.,.,CSAVGQPSHPEQFF,TGCAGCGCTGTTGGACAACCGAGTCATCCGGAGCAGTTCTTC
TRBJ2-1,TRBV7-3,.,.,CASSFGKRNEQFF,TGTGCCAGCAGCTTTGGCAAGAGAAATGAGCAGTTCTTC
TRBJ2-5,TRBV11-2,.,.,CASRTLGAAYQETQYF,TGTGCCAGCAGGACTTTAGGGGCCGCGTACCAAGAGACCCAGTACTTC
TRBJ2-7,TRBV28,.,.,CASSLGGYEQYF,TGTGCCAGCAGTTTAGGGGGTTACGAGCAGTACTTC
TRBJ2-4,TRBV13,.,TRBD2,CASSSGTSSENIQYF,TGTGCCAGCAGCTCGGGGACTAGTTCAGAAAACATTCAGTACTTC
TRBJ1-2,TRBV2,.,TRBD1,CASSWVRGISGYTF,TGTGCCAGCAGTTGGGTCAGGGGGATATCTGGCTACACCTTC
TRBJ2-7,TRBV7-7,.,.,CASSLEKVGYYEQYF,TGTGCTAGCAGCTTAGAGAAGGTCGGGTACTACGAGCAGTACTTC
TRBJ2-7,TRBV9,.,.,CASSLGRGTTYEQYF,TGTGCCAGCAGCTTAGGACGTGGGACGACCTACGAGCAGTACTTC
TRBJ1-1,TRBV7-9,.,.,CASSLLQGPNTEAFF,TGTGCCAGCAGCTTACTACAGGGCCCGAACACTGAAGCTTTCTTT
TRBJ2-7,TRBV6-1,.,TRBD2,CASSEARGLAGNNEQYF,TGTGCCAGCAGTGAAGCTAGGGGCCTAGCGGGGAACAACGAGCAGTACTTC
TRBJ2-1,TRBV6-6,.,TRBD2,CASRPASGSYNEQFF,TGTGCCAGCAGGCCAGCTAGCGGGAGTTACAATGAGCAGTTCTTC
TRBJ2-5,TRBV7-9,.,TRBD1,CASSSRDRGRETQYF,TGTGCCAGCAGCTCCCGGGACAGGGGGAGGGAGACCCAGTACTTC
TRBJ2-5,TRBV5-1,.,.,CASRARSGSGETQYF,TGCGCCAGCAGAGCCAGATCAGGGTCGGGGGAGACCCAGTACTTC
TRBJ2-1,TRBV2,once,TRBD2,CTWGTSGLANEQFF,TGTACCTGGGGGACTAGCGGTCTGGCGAATGAGCAGTTCTTC
TRBJ1-1,TRBV4-1,.,.,CASSGPMNTEAFF,TGCGCCAGCAGCGGCCCAATGAACACTGAAGCTTTCTTT